This paragraph covers one T cell receptor (beta chain) sequence. Its antigen is not identified. The data derive from a study of tumor-infiltrating lymphocytes in localized non-small cell lung cancer. Findings of the study overall: Compared with uninvolved lung, tumors showed higher T cell infiltration by TCRbeta sequencing. Different pieces of the same tissue went to different assays, confounding technical variation with intratumor heterogeneity.

The data were produced by immunoSEQ multiplex PCR, yet TCRdb's version contains in-frame clones alone and is incomplete. The data show about 1,700 clones, over 30% seen once. V was shortened by 3 bases and J by 0 bases, with 15 bases between the two germline ends. The CDR3 consists of 17 residues. Germline V gene data show CDR1 as SGHVS and CDR2 as FQNEAQ. The rearrangement joins TRBV7-8 to TRBJ2-4; tentatively, D is TRBD1 or TRBD2 (5 bases each). The TCR comes from a human donor with non-small cell lung cancer. Specimen: uninvolved lung tissue not adjacent to the tumor. The CDR3 DNA is TGTGCCAGCAGCTTCCTCGCCGGGACCCTAGCCAAAAACATTCAGTACTTC. Its translation is CASSFLAGTLAKNIQYF.